This entry describes one TCR beta chain. The sample belongs to a study of T cell changes during pregnancy in multiple sclerosis. The data were produced by immunoSEQ multiplex PCR, yet TCRdb's version contains in-frame clones alone and is incomplete. The table lists approximately 100,000 clones, about 90% of them singletons. CDR1 is SGHRS, CDR2 YFSETQ, per germline. The CDR3 extends over 16 amino acids. The V segment lost 0 bases and the J segment 6 bases; nucleotides outside the gene matches: 6. This specimen was peripheral blood, taken after pregnancy. This TCR was recovered from a female donor with multiple sclerosis, enrolled in a pregnancy study. The gene calls are TRBV5-1 and TRBJ2-1, with 10 nucleotides matching TRBD1. For the CDR3, the DNA is TGCGCCAGCAGCTTGGAGGGACAGGGGCTCGGCAATGAGCAGTTCTTC. It is translated as CASSLEGQGLGNEQFF.